Reported below is one TCR beta chain. Its antigen is unknown. Germline V gene data show CDR1 as SGHVS and CDR2 as FQNEAQ. V was pared by 1 base and J by 3 bases, with 10 bases between. This CDR3 spans 14 amino acids. Data came from immunoSEQ multiplex PCR; TCRdb stores just in-frame clones and leaves some out. The sample gives roughly 810,000 clones, 95% to 97% of which show up once; around 0.25% is in the top ten. The sample comes from a study of shared clonotypes between healthy human individuals. Study at large: Per donor, three plates held CD4 naive cells, three held CD4 memory, two held CD8 naive and one held CD8 memory.

Findings and limits, study-wide: Non-shared clonotypes displayed generation probabilities falling below those of clonotypes present in all four donors.

Cells designated naive CD8 were CD45RO-negative and were positively selected for CCR7, with terminally differentiated effector memory CD45RA+ cells excluded. The chain carries TRBV7-8 and TRBJ2-7; D not resolved. The sample was naive CD8+ T cells sorted from blood. This TCR was sampled from a man aged 25 to 40 in good health. CDR3 region: CASSLVGLGYEQYF. The CDR3 nucleotides read TGTGCCAGCAGCTTAGTGGGGTTAGGCTACGAGCAGTACTTC.